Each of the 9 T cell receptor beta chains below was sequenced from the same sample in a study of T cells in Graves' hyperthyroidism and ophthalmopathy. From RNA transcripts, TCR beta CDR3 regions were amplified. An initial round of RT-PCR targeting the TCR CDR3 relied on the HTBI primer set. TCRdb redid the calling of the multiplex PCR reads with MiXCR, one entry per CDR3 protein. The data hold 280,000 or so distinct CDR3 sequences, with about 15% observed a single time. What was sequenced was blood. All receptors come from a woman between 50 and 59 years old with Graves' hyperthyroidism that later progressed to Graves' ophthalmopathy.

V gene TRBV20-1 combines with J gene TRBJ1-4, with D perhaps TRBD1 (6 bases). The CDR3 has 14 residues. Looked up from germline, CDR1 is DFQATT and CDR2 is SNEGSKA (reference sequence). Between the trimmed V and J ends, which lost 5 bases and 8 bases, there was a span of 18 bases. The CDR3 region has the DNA TGCAGTGCTCGCCCGGGGCAGGGGAGCGAAAAACTGTTTTTT. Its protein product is CSARPGQGSEKLFF.

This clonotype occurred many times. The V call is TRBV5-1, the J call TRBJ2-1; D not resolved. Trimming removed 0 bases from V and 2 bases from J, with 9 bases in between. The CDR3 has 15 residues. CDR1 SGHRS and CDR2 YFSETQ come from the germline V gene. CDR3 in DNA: TGCGCCAGCAGCTTGGCGACTGCCACCTACAATGAGCAGTTCTTC. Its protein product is CASSLATATYNEQFF.

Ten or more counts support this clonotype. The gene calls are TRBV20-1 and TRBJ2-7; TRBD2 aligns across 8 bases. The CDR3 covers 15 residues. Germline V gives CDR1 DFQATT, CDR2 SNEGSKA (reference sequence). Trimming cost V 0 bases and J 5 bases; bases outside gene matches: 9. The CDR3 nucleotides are TGCAGTGCTAGAGATCCCGGGGGGGGGTCGGACGAGCAGTACTTC. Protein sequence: CSARDPGGGSDEQYF.

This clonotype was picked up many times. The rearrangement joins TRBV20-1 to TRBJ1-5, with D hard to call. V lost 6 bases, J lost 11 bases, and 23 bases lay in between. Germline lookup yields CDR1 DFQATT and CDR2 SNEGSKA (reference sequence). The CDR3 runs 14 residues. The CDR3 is CSALAASSGRAQHF. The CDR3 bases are TGCAGTGCCCTAGCGGCGTCCTCGGGCCGAGCCCAGCATTTT.

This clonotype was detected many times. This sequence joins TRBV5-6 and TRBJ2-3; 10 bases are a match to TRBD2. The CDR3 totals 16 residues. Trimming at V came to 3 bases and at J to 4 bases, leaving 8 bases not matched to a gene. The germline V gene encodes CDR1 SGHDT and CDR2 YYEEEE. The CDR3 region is CASSSETSGVPDTQYF. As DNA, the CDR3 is TGTGCCAGCAGCTCTGAAACTAGCGGGGTCCCAGATACGCAGTATTTT.

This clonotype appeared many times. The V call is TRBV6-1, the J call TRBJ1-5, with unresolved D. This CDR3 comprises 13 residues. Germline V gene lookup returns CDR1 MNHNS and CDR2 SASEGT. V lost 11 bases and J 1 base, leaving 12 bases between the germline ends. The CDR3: CAYGEVSNQPQHF. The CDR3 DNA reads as TGTGCCTATGGGGAAGTCAGCAATCAGCCCCAGCATTTT.

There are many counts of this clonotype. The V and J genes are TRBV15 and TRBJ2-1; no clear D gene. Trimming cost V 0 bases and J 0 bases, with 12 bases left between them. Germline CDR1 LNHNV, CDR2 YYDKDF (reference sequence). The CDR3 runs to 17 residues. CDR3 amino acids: CATSRDDRASSYNEQFF. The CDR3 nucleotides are TGTGCCACCAGCAGAGATGACCGTGCGAGCTCCTACAATGAGCAGTTCTTC.

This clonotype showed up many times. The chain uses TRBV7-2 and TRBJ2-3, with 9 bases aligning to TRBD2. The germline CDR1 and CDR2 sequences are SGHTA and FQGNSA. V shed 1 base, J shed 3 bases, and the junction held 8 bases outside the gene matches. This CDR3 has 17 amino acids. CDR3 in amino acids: CASSLDSGGRGTDTQYF. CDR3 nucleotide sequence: TGTGCCAGCAGCTTAGATAGCGGCGGGAGGGGTACAGATACGCAGTATTTT.

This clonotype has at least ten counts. The CDR3 here is CATYMNTEAFF. In DNA, the CDR3 is TGTGCCACCTACATGAACACTGAAGCTTTCTTT. This chain uses TRBV24-1 with TRBJ1-1; D is unclear. Per germline, CDR1 KGHDR and CDR2 SFDVKD. Trimming left V 9 bases short and J 0 bases short, with 4 bases between. This CDR3 spans 11 amino acids.